The clone carrying this T cell receptor (beta chain) was seen a few times. Its antigen is not identified. These data are taken from a study of vaccination and CD4 T cells after COVID-19. As for the study in general: The convalescent population consisted of six males and four females, two of whom were of Hispanic ethnicity.

With the Oncomine TCR Beta short-read assay, DNA from cultured CD4+ T cells was sequenced. Genomic DNA was drawn out of CD4+ T cells grown in culture. Each CDR3 protein is one row after TCRdb ran MiXCR on the PCR reads. The table shows more than 9,500 distinct CDR3 sequences, with roughly 48% occurring only once. As to treatment: roughly nine-day PBMC culture with coronavirus spike peptide pools or control peptides (ViraFEST assay). First, ViraFEST expanded antigen-specific T cells with peptide pools, and next it sequenced the TCRs. Germline CDR1 reads MNHNS; CDR2 reads SASEGT. The CDR3 spans 19 residues. Study outcomes and limitations: Counts of SARS-CoV-2-reactive clonotypes had a median that went from 21 to 38, a nonsignificant change.

This sequence was found in a human donor who had recovered from COVID-19. The chain uses TRBV6-1 and TRBJ2-1; the D call may be TRBD1 or TRBD2 (5 bases each). The DNA end favors TRBJ2-7, so the J call may be wrong. What was sequenced was CD4+ T cells from blood, cultured in vitro. CDR3 sequence reads: CASSENTPEGPARSYEQYF. The DNA of the CDR3 is TGTGCCAGCAGTGAAAATACCCCAGAGGGGCCGGCGAGGTCCTACGAGCAGTACTTC.